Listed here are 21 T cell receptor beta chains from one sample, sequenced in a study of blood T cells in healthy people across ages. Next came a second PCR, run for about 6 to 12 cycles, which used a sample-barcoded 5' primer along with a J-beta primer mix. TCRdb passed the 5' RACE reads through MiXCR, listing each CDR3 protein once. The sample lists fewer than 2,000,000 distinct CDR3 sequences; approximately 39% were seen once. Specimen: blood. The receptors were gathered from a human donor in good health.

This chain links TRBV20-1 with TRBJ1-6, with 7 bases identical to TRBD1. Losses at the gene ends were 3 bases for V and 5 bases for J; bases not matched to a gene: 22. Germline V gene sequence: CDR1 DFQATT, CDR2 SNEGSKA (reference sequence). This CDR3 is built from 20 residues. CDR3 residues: CSASSVLDRWLTRDNSPLHF. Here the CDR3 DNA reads TGCAGTGCTAGTTCCGTCCTGGACAGGTGGTTAACAAGGGATAATTCACCCCTCCACTTT.

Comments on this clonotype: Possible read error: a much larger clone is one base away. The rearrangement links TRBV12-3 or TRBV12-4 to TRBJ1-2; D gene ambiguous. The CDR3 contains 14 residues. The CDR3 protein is CACSPGPVENGYTF. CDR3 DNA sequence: TGTGCCTGCAGCCCTGGGCCCGTGGAAAATGGCTACACCTTC.

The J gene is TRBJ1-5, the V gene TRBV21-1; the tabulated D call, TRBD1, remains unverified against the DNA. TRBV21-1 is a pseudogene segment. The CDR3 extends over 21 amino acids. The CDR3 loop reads CASSKAWSEQLKPYSNQPQHF. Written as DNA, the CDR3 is TGTGCCAGCAGCAAAGCTTGGTCGGAACAGCTAAAACCTTATAGCAATCAGCCCCAGCATTTT.

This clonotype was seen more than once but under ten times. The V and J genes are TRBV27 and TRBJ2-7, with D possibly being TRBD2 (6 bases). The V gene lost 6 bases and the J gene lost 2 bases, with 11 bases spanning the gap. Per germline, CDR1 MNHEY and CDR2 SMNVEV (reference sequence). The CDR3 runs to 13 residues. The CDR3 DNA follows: TGTGCCAGCAGGGCGGGGAGCGCCTACGAGCAGTACTTC. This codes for CASRAGSAYEQYF.

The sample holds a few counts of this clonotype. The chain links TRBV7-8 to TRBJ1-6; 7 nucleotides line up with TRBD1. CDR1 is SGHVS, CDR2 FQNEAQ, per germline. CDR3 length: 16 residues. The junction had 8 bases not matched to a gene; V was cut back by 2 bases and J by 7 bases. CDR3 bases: TGTGCCAGCAGCTTATTCGGGACAGCTTCCAATTCACCCCTCCACTTT. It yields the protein CASSLFGTASNSPLHF. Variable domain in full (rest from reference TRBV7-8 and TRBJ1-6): GAGVSQSPRYKVAKRGQDVALRCDPISGHVSLFWYQQALGQGPEFLTYFQNEAQLDKSGLPSDRFFAERPEGSVSTLKIQRTQQEDSAVYLCASSLFGTASNSPLHFGNGTRLTVT.

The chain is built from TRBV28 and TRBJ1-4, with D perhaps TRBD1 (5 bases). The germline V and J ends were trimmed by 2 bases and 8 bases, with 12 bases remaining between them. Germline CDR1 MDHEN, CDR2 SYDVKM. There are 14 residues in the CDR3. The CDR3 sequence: CASSLPLKGEKLFF. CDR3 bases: TGTGCCAGCAGTTTACCCCTCAAGGGGGAAAAACTGTTTTTT.

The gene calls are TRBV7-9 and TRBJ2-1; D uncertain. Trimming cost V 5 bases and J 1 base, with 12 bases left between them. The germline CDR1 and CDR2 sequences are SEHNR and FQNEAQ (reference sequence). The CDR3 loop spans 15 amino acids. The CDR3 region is CASSITDGSYNEQFF. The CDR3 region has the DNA TGTGCCAGCAGCATTACAGATGGGTCCTACAATGAGCAGTTCTTC.

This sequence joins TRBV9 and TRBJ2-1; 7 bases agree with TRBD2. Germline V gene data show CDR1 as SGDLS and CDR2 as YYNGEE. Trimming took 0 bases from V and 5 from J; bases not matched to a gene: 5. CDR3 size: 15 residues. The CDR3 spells CASSVERGKNNEQFF. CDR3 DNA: TGTGCCAGCAGCGTAGAGCGGGGCAAAAACAATGAGCAGTTCTTC.

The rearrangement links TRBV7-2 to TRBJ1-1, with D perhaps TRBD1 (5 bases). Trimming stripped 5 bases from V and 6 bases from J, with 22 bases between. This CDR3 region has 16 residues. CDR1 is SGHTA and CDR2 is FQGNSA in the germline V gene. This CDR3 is CASSRLAGGEVAEAFF. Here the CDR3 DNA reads TGTGCCAGCAGCCGATTAGCGGGGGGGGAAGTCGCTGAAGCTTTCTTT. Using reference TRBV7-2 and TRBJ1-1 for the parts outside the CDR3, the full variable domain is GAGVSQSPSNKVTEKGKDVELRCDPISGHTALYWYRQSLGQGLEFLIYFQGNSAPDKSGLPSDRFSAERTGGSVSTLTIQRTQQEDSAVYLCASSRLAGGEVAEAFFGQGTRLTVV.

The CDR3 sequence is CASSSWGLAGETQYF. The CDR3 region has the DNA TGTGCCAGCAGCTCCTGGGGACTAGCGGGGGAGACCCAGTACTTC. V usage is TRBV7-9 and J usage is TRBJ2-5; TRBD2 matches at 13 bases. CDR1 SEHNR and CDR2 FQNEAQ come from the germline V gene (reference sequence). The length of the CDR3 is 15 residues. J was trimmed by 5 bases and V by 4 bases; bases with no gene match: 4.

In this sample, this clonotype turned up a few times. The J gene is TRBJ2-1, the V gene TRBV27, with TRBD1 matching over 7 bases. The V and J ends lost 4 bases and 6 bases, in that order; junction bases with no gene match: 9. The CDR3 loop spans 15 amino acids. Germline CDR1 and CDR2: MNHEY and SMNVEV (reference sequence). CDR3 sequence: CASSSGDRWGNEQFF. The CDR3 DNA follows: TGTGCCAGCAGTTCCGGGGACAGATGGGGCAATGAGCAGTTCTTC.

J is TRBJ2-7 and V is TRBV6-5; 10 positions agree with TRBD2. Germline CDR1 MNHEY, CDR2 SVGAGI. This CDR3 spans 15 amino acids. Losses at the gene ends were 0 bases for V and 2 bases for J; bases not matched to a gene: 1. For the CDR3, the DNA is TGTGCCAGCAGTTACTCGGGACTAGCGACCTACGAGCAGTACTTC. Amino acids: CASSYSGLATYEQYF.

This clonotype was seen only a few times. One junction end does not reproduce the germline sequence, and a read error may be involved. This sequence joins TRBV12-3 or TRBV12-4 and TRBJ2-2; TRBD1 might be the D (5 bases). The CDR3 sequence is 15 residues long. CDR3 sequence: CASSFLGPNTGELFF. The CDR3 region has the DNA TGTGCCAGCAGTTTCTTGGGGCCCAACACTGGGGAGCTGTTTTTT.

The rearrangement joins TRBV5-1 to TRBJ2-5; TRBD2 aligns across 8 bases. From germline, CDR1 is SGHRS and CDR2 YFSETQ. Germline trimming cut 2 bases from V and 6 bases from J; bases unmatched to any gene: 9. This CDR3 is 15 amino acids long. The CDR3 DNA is TGCGCCAGCAGCTTATCCGGGGGGGATACGAAGACCCAGTACTTC. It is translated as CASSLSGGDTKTQYF.

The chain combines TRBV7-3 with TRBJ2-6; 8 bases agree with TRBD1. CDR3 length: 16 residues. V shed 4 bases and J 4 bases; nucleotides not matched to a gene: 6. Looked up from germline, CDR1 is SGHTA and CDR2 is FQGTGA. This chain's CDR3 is CASSSQGASGANVLTF. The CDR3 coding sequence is TGTGCCAGCAGCTCCCAGGGGGCATCAGGGGCCAACGTCCTGACTTTC.

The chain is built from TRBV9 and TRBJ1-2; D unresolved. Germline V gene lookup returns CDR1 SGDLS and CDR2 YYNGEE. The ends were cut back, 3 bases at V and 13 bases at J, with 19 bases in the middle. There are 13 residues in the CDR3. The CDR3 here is CASSDLIGSATTF. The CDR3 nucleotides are TGTGCCAGCAGCGACCTAATCGGGTCCGCGACCACCTTC.

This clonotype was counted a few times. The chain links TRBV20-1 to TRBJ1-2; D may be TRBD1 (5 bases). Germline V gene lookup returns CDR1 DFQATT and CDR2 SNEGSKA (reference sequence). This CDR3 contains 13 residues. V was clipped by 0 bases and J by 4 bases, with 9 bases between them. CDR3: CSARDGTGYGYTF. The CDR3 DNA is TGCAGTGCTAGAGATGGGACGGGCTATGGCTACACCTTC.

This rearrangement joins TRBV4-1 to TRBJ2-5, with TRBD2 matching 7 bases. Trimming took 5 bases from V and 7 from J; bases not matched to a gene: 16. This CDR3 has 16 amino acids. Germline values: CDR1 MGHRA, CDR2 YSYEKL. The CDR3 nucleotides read TGCGCCAGCAGCGCCCCCGGGACTACCAAGGACGGGACCCAGTACTTC. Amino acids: CASSAPGTTKDGTQYF.

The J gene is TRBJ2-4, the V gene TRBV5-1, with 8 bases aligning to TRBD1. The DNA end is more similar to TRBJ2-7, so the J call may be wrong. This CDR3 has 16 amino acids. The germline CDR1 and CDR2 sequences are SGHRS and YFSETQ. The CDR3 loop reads CASSLDRDRTSYEQYF. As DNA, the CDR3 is TGCGCCAGCAGCCTGGACCGGGACAGGACTTCCTACGAGCAGTACTTC.

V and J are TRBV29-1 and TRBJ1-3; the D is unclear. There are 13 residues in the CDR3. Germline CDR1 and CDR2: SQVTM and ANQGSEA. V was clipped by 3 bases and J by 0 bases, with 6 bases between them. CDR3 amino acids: CSVEATSGNTIYF. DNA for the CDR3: TGCAGCGTTGAGGCAACCTCTGGAAACACCATATATTTT.

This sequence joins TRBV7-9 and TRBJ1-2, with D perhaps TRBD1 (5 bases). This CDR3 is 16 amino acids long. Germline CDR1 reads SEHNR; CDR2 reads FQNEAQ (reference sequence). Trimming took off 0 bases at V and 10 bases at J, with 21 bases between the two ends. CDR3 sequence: CASSLAWGLGPLDYTF. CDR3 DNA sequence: TGTGCCAGCAGCTTAGCGTGGGGCCTCGGCCCGTTAGACTACACCTTC.